These 13 T cell receptor beta chains originate from one sample sequenced in a study of vaccination and CD4 T cells after COVID-19. Treatment in this sample: approximately 9-day PBMC culture with coronavirus spike peptide pools or control peptides (ViraFEST assay). Investigators obtained the unexposed donor's CD4+ T cells before the COVID-19 pandemic (2011-2018). With the Oncomine TCR Beta short-read assay, DNA from cultured CD4+ T cells was sequenced. TCRdb re-called the PCR reads through MiXCR, storing one row per CDR3 protein. The sample holds thousands of distinct CDR3 sequences, approximately 40% seen once. No antigen has been identified for these receptors. Material for sequencing was CD4+ T cells from blood, cultured in vitro. All receptors derive from a human donor in good health.

CDR3 sequence: CASSRGRSGNTIYF. The DNA of the CDR3 is TGTGCCAGCAGTCGGGGCCGATCTGGAAACACCATATATTTT. The chain carries TRBV7-9 and TRBJ1-3, with D possibly TRBD1 on 5 matching bases. Germline V CDR1 and CDR2: SEHNR, FQNEAQ (reference sequence). This CDR3 region has 14 residues. Trimming left V 6 bases short and J 1 base short, with 10 bases between.

This clonotype was counted a few times. The V call is TRBV27, the J call TRBJ1-2; D is undetermined. V lost 5 bases and J 7 bases, leaving 11 bases between the germline ends. The germline V gene has CDR1 MNHEY and CDR2 SMNVEV (reference sequence). The CDR3 length is 12 residues. Here the CDR3 reads CASSREGSGYTF. Written as DNA, the CDR3 is TGTGCCAGCAGTCGGGAGGGCTCTGGCTACACCTTC.

The chain employs TRBV2 and TRBJ1-2; no clear D gene. The CDR3 is 10 amino acids. Trimming removed 4 bases at V and 8 bases at J, with 5 bases between. CDR1 is SNHLY, CDR2 FYNNEI, per germline. CDR3 residues: CASSVEGYTF. For the CDR3, the DNA is TGTGCCAGCAGTGTAGAAGGCTACACCTTC.

This clonotype was observed a handful of times. The CDR3 coding sequence is TGTGCCAGCAGCTTCCTCCCCTCGGGGGGGCGGGGGGATGAGCAGTTCTTC. Translating it yields CASSFLPSGGRGDEQFF. This chain uses TRBV7-3 with TRBJ2-1; 8 bases agree with TRBD2. Trimming at V came to 3 bases and at J to 8 bases, leaving 15 bases not matched to a gene. CDR1 is SGHTA, CDR2 FQGTGA, per germline. The CDR3 has 17 residues.

CDR3 bases: TGTGCCAGCAGCTTAAAAGGGGCGGGCTCCAAAAACATTCAGTACTTC. Translating gives CASSLKGAGSKNIQYF. The rearrangement uses TRBV7-3 and TRBJ2-4; TRBD1 or TRBD2 may be the D gene (5 bases each). Germline V gene sequence: CDR1 SGHTA, CDR2 FQGTGA. This CDR3 contains 16 residues. Trimming cost V 1 base and J 2 bases, with 12 bases left between them.

This clonotype showed up just a few times. The CDR3 coding sequence is TGTGCCAGCAGCTTAGCCCCTGATAACTATGGCTACACCTTC. This gives the protein CASSLAPDNYGYTF. The V gene is TRBV7-8, the J gene TRBJ1-2, with no clear D. Germline V lookup: CDR1 SGHVS, CDR2 FQNEAQ. The V end lost 0 bases, the J end lost 1 base, and 6 bases lay between the germline ends. The CDR3 has 14 amino acids. The full variable domain, with the rest looked up from reference TRBV7-8 and TRBJ1-2, is GAGVSQSPRYKVAKRGQDVALRCDPISGHVSLFWYQQALGQGPEFLTYFQNEAQLDKSGLPSDRFFAERPEGSVSTLKIQRTQQEDSAVYLCASSLAPDNYGYTFGSGTRLTVV.

This clonotype was counted a single time. The V call is TRBV24-1, the J call TRBJ1-2, with 8 bases matching TRBD1. From germline, CDR1 is KGHDR and CDR2 SFDVKD. The ends lost 3 bases at V and 8 bases at J; junction bases unmatched: 10. CDR3 length equals 15 residues. This chain's CDR3 is CATSDGGTGMGGYTF. DNA for the CDR3: TGTGCCACCAGTGATGGCGGGACAGGCATGGGGGGCTACACCTTC.

This chain uses TRBV29-1 with TRBJ2-1; D is tentatively TRBD1 or TRBD2 (6 bases each). The CDR3 has 15 residues. Germline V lookup: CDR1 SQVTM, CDR2 ANQGSEA. Between the trimmed V and J ends, which lost 3 bases and 7 bases, there was a span of 19 bases. In nucleotides, the CDR3 is TGCAGCGTTGACGGTCCAGGGAAAGGGGGGAATGAGCAGTTCTTC. Translation: CSVDGPGKGGNEQFF.

This chain uses TRBV20-1 with TRBJ1-2; possibly TRBD1 for D (5 bases). Germline V gene data show CDR1 as DFQATT and CDR2 as SNEGSKA (reference sequence). With 3 bases removed from V and 8 bases from J, the gap between germline ends came to 19 bases. This CDR3 has 14 amino acids. The CDR3 region has the DNA TGCAGTGCTAGTGGATACGGGGCCGGGTCCGGCTACACCTTC. Its translation: CSASGYGAGSGYTF.

The chain links TRBV28 to TRBJ1-1; a possible D gene is TRBD1 (5 bases). V gave up 5 bases and J gave up 2 bases, with 18 bases separating them. The CDR3 covers 16 residues. Germline assignment: CDR1 MDHEN and CDR2 SYDVKM. CDR3 sequence reads: CASSPSLGGTNTEAFF. The CDR3 bases are TGTGCCAGCAGTCCCTCCTTGGGGGGGACCAACACTGAAGCTTTCTTT.

The J gene is TRBJ1-2, the V gene TRBV19, with TRBD1 as a possible D gene (5 bases). This CDR3 contains 14 residues. V was pared by 7 bases and J by 8 bases, with 20 bases between. Looked up from germline, CDR1 is LNHDA and CDR2 is SQIVND (reference sequence). DNA of the CDR3: TGTGCCAGTACGGCCCCCGGGACCGTCCACGGCTACACCTTC. Its protein product is CASTAPGTVHGYTF.

The chain employs TRBV6-4 and TRBJ2-3, with 11 bases aligning to TRBD2. The V and J ends lost 0 bases and 4 bases, in that order; junction bases with no gene match: 0. This CDR3 region has 15 residues. Germline lookup yields CDR1 MRHNA and CDR2 SNTAGT. CDR3 DNA: TGTGCCAGCAGTGACTCTAGCGGGGGGGCAGATACGCAGTATTTT. As protein: CASSDSSGGADTQYF.

This clonotype was counted only a few times. As DNA, the CDR3 is TGCAGTGCTCCCCGAGACAGGGGGCCTGGCTACACCTTC. This sequence encodes CSAPRDRGPGYTF. The chain combines TRBV20-1 with TRBJ1-2; 10 bases are a match to TRBD1. Germline CDR1 is DFQATT and CDR2 is SNEGSKA (reference sequence). CDR3 size: 13 residues. Germline trimming cut 5 bases from V and 7 bases from J; bases unmatched to any gene: 7.